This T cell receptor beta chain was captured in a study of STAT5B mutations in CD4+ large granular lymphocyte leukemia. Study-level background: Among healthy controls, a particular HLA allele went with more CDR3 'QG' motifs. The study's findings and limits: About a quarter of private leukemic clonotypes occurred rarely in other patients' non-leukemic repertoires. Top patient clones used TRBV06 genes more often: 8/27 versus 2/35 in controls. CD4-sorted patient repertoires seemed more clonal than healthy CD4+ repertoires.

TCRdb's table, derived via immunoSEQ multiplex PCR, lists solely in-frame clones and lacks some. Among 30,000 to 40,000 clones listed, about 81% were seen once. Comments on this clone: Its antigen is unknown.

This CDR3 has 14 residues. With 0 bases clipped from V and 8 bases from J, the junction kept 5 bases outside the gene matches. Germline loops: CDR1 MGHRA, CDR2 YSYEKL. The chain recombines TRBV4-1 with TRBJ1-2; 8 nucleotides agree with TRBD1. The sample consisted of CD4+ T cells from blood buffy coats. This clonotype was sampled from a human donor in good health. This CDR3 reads CASSQDRGRRGYTF. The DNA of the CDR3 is TGCGCCAGCAGCCAAGACAGGGGGCGTAGAGGCTACACCTTC.